Below, one TCR beta chain is given with its context. These data come from a study of T cell responses to AZD1222 COVID-19 vaccine. Sequencing was performed with immunoSEQ multiplex PCR; in TCRdb, only in-frame clones are kept and a portion is missing. Of about 150,000 clones in the sample, about 93% were seen once. The CDR3 extends over 16 amino acids. Trimming left V 5 bases short and J 0 bases short, with 13 bases between. CDR1 and CDR2 from the germline V gene are LNHDA and SQIVND (reference sequence). The chain uses TRBV19 and TRBJ2-2; D possibly corresponds to TRBD2 (6 bases). The sequence derives from an adult in good health. This material consisted of peripheral blood, taken on day 0 of AZD1222 vaccination. For the CDR3, the DNA is TGTGCCAGTAGTCCCCGAGGGACTGCGAACACCGGGGAGCTGTTTTTT. Its translation is CASSPRGTANTGELFF. The variable domain in full, completed from reference TRBV19 and TRBJ2-2, reads DGGITQSPKYLFRKEGQNVTLSCEQNLNHDAMYWYRQDPGQGLRLIYYSQIVNDFQKGDIAEGYSVSREKKESFPLTVTSAQKNPTAFYLCASSPRGTANTGELFFGEGSRLTVL.